These T cell receptor beta chains were read from a single sample in a study of blood T cells in healthy people across ages. In TCRdb, the 5' RACE reads were re-called with MiXCR into one record per CDR3 protein. Here the sample spans under 1,000,000 distinct CDR3 sequences, around half being singletons. The sequencing sample was made of blood. The receptors were sampled from a man of 80 years or more in good health. The CDR3 runs from the conserved cysteine through the conserved F or W. The order of the fields is D gene, J gene, clone size, V gene, CDR3 DNA, CDR3 protein. A D gene is named only where the DNA matches it firmly. Rows may omit the clone size; those that give it use once, few, many or a size class.

d_gene: NA
j_gene: TRBJ1-1
abundance: once
v_gene: TRBV5-1
CDR3nt: TGCGCCAGCAGCTCTGCCAGCTTGAACACTGAAGCTTTCTTT
CDR3aa: CASSSASLNTEAFF

d_gene: NA
j_gene: TRBJ2-3
abundance: NA
v_gene: TRBV7-3
CDR3nt: TGTGCCAGCAGCCGAGCGGCAACCACAGATACGCAGTATTTT
CDR3aa: CASSRAATTDTQYF

d_gene: TRBD1
j_gene: TRBJ2-6
abundance: NA
v_gene: TRBV7-2
CDR3nt: TGTGCCAGCAGCCGGGACAGCTCTGGGGCCAACGTCCTGACTTTC
CDR3aa: CASSRDSSGANVLTF

d_gene: NA
j_gene: TRBJ2-5
abundance: once
v_gene: TRBV12-3/TRBV12-4
CDR3nt: TGTGCCAGCAGCCTTACACGGATACAAGAGACCCAGTACTTC
CDR3aa: CASSLTRIQETQYF

d_gene: TRBD1
j_gene: TRBJ2-6
abundance: few
v_gene: TRBV27
CDR3nt: TGTGCCAGCAGAGGACAGGGTTATGGTGGGGCCAACGTCCTGACTTTC
CDR3aa: CASRGQGYGGANVLTF

d_gene: TRBD2
j_gene: TRBJ2-1
abundance: few
v_gene: TRBV7-8
CDR3nt: TGTGCCAGCAGCCACGGACTAGCGGGAGTGAATGAGCAGTTCTTC
CDR3aa: CASSHGLAGVNEQFF

d_gene: NA
j_gene: TRBJ2-1
abundance: NA
v_gene: TRBV21-1
CDR3nt: TGTGCCAGGCCCGTCAGGTTAAGGCTAGCGGGTACTGAGCAGTTCTTC
CDR3aa: CARPVRLRLAGTEQFF

d_gene: NA
j_gene: TRBJ1-5
abundance: NA
v_gene: TRBV27
CDR3nt: TGTGCCAGCAGTTTATCGCGGCCGGAGATCAATCAGCCCCAGCATTTT
CDR3aa: CASSLSRPEINQPQHF

d_gene: TRBD1
j_gene: TRBJ1-2
abundance: NA
v_gene: TRBV30
CDR3nt: TGTGCCTGGAGTGTCCTCGACAGGGGTCGCTCTGGCTACACCTTC
CDR3aa: CAWSVLDRGRSGYTF

d_gene: TRBD2
j_gene: TRBJ2-1
abundance: few
v_gene: TRBV29-1
CDR3nt: TGCAGCGGGGGACTAGCGGGAGGGAGGTATGAGCAGTTCTTC
CDR3aa: CSGGLAGGRYEQFF

d_gene: NA
j_gene: TRBJ1-6
abundance: few
v_gene: TRBV4-2
CDR3nt: TGTGCCAGCAGCCAAGATGGAAGTCGAACTTCACCCCTCCACTTT
CDR3aa: CASSQDGSRTSPLHF

d_gene: TRBD1
j_gene: TRBJ2-1
abundance: NA
v_gene: TRBV4-1
CDR3nt: TGCGCCAGCAGCCATCTACAGGGGAACAATGAGCAGTTCTTC
CDR3aa: CASSHLQGNNEQFF

d_gene: NA
j_gene: TRBJ1-2
abundance: NA
v_gene: TRBV20-1
CDR3nt: TGCAGTGCTAGAGTGTCGCACAGGGTTTTCTATGGCTACACCTTC
CDR3aa: CSARVSHRVFYGYTF

d_gene: NA
j_gene: TRBJ1-5
abundance: many
v_gene: TRBV9
CDR3nt: TGTGCCAGCAGCACACAGGATAGCAATCAGCCCCAGCATTTT
CDR3aa: CASSTQDSNQPQHF

d_gene: NA
j_gene: TRBJ1-2
abundance: NA
v_gene: TRBV4-2
CDR3nt: TGTGCCAGCAGCCAAGATTCCCAGGCGACCTATGGCTACACCTTC
CDR3aa: CASSQDSQATYGYTF

d_gene: NA
j_gene: TRBJ2-5
abundance: NA
v_gene: TRBV4-2
CDR3nt: TGTGCCAGCAGCCAAGGGTTTGGTCAAGAGACCCAGTACTTC
CDR3aa: CASSQGFGQETQYF

d_gene: TRBD2
j_gene: TRBJ2-3
abundance: many
v_gene: TRBV29-1
CDR3nt: TGCAGCGTTGAGGGGGGACTAACCGGGCGCACAGATACGCAGTATTTT
CDR3aa: CSVEGGLTGRTDTQYF

d_gene: TRBD2
j_gene: TRBJ2-2
abundance: once
v_gene: TRBV7-9
CDR3nt: TGTGCCAGCAGCCCTTCCGGACTAGCAACCGGGGAGCTGTTTTTT
CDR3aa: CASSPSGLATGELFF

d_gene: NA
j_gene: TRBJ2-7
abundance: many
v_gene: TRBV14
CDR3nt: TGTGCCAGCAGCCAAGTTGAGGCGAGGTACGAGCAGTACTTC
CDR3aa: CASSQVEARYEQYF

d_gene: NA
j_gene: TRBJ2-7
abundance: NA
v_gene: TRBV7-2
CDR3nt: TGTGCCAGCAGCGTAAAAGGCTCGCGCTACGAGCAGTACTTC
CDR3aa: CASSVKGSRYEQYF

d_gene: NA
j_gene: TRBJ2-3
abundance: NA
v_gene: TRBV28
CDR3nt: TGTGCCAGCAGTTTATTACCGCACGATACGCAGTATTTT
CDR3aa: CASSLLPHDTQYF

d_gene: NA
j_gene: TRBJ2-5
abundance: NA
v_gene: TRBV9
CDR3nt: TGTGCCAGCAGCGTATCAGGGAATGCGGAGACCCAGTACTTC
CDR3aa: CASSVSGNAETQYF

d_gene: NA
j_gene: TRBJ2-5
abundance: NA
v_gene: TRBV4-2
CDR3nt: TGTGCCAGCAGCCAAATTGACCGGGGGTTCCAAGAGACCCAGTACTTC
CDR3aa: CASSQIDRGFQETQYF

d_gene: NA
j_gene: TRBJ1-5
abundance: NA
v_gene: TRBV2
CDR3nt: TGTGCCAGCAGTGAGGCAAGAAGGGATCAGCCCCAGCATTTT
CDR3aa: CASSEARRDQPQHF

d_gene: NA
j_gene: TRBJ1-4
abundance: NA
v_gene: TRBV29-1
CDR3nt: TGCAGCGCAGTCGGGCCATCAACTAATGAAAAACTGTTTTTT
CDR3aa: CSAVGPSTNEKLFF

d_gene: TRBD1
j_gene: TRBJ2-2
abundance: NA
v_gene: TRBV5-1
CDR3nt: TGCGCCAGCAGGGAGCAAGGACAGGGGGCCACCGGGGAGCTGTTTTTT
CDR3aa: CASREQGQGATGELFF

d_gene: TRBD2
j_gene: TRBJ2-1
abundance: NA
v_gene: TRBV14
CDR3nt: TGTGCCAGCAGCCCCTTTCCTAGCGGGAATGAGCAGTTCTTC
CDR3aa: CASSPFPSGNEQFF

d_gene: NA
j_gene: TRBJ2-1
abundance: NA
v_gene: TRBV5-1
CDR3nt: TGCGCCAGCAGCTTGCAGGCCTTAAACAATGAGCAGTTCTTC
CDR3aa: CASSLQALNNEQFF

d_gene: NA
j_gene: TRBJ2-5
abundance: many
v_gene: TRBV5-1
CDR3nt: TGCGCCAGCAGCTCAGGGACATCCGGAGAAGAGACCCAGTACTTC
CDR3aa: CASSSGTSGEETQYF

d_gene: TRBD2
j_gene: TRBJ2-7
abundance: NA
v_gene: TRBV12-3/TRBV12-4
CDR3nt: TGTGCCAGCAGTCCCGGACTAGCGGGGCAGTACTTC
CDR3aa: CASSPGLAGQYF

d_gene: NA
j_gene: TRBJ2-1
abundance: few
v_gene: TRBV29-1
CDR3nt: TGCAGCGTGGAAGAGGGGCTCTTGTTCTTC
CDR3aa: CSVEEGLLFF

d_gene: NA
j_gene: TRBJ2-6
abundance: many
v_gene: TRBV9
CDR3nt: TGTGCCAGCAGCGTACAGGGAGGTGGGGCCAACGTCCTGACTTTC
CDR3aa: CASSVQGGGANVLTF

d_gene: TRBD2
j_gene: TRBJ2-5
abundance: few
v_gene: TRBV12-3/TRBV12-4
CDR3nt: TGTGCCAGCAGCATTCAGACTAGCGGCCAAGAGACCCAGTACTTC
CDR3aa: CASSIQTSGQETQYF

d_gene: NA
j_gene: TRBJ2-5
abundance: NA
v_gene: TRBV28
CDR3nt: TGTGCCAGCAGCCAGGCAGATTACAAAGAGACCCAGTACTTC
CDR3aa: CASSQADYKETQYF

d_gene: NA
j_gene: TRBJ2-5
abundance: few
v_gene: TRBV28
CDR3nt: TGTGCCAGCAGTTACCAACAGGGCCTAGGAGAGACCCAGTACTTC
CDR3aa: CASSYQQGLGETQYF

d_gene: NA
j_gene: TRBJ2-3
abundance: few
v_gene: TRBV25-1
CDR3nt: TGTGCCAGCAGTGGACGGAAGATGGCGGGGCCCACAGATACGCAGTATTTT
CDR3aa: CASSGRKMAGPTDTQYF

d_gene: NA
j_gene: TRBJ1-4
abundance: NA
v_gene: TRBV6-6
CDR3nt: TGTGCCAGCAGTTGGTCCGGGACAGAAAAACTGTTTTTT
CDR3aa: CASSWSGTEKLFF

d_gene: NA
j_gene: TRBJ2-7
abundance: NA
v_gene: TRBV6-6
CDR3nt: TGTGCCAGCAGTTACAGGCCGGGGCAGGGATTGGACGAGCAGTACTTC
CDR3aa: CASSYRPGQGLDEQYF

d_gene: NA
j_gene: TRBJ2-3
abundance: NA
v_gene: TRBV15
CDR3nt: TGTGCCACCAGCAGAGATAAGGGTCTCGACGGGAAGGGGGCAGATACGCAGTATTTT
CDR3aa: CATSRDKGLDGKGADTQYF

d_gene: NA
j_gene: TRBJ2-3
abundance: few
v_gene: TRBV30
CDR3nt: TGTGCCTCAGAGAGCGGCGGACCTAGCACAGATACGCAGTATTTT
CDR3aa: CASESGGPSTDTQYF